The rows below give T cell receptor beta chains drawn from one sample of a study of T cell changes during pregnancy in multiple sclerosis. The data were produced by immunoSEQ multiplex PCR, yet TCRdb's version contains in-frame clones alone and is incomplete. The table lists tens of thousands of clones, more than 75% of them singletons. This material consisted of peripheral blood, taken in the third trimester of pregnancy. These receptors all stem from a female donor in good health, enrolled as a control in a pregnancy study. CDR3s include the opening cysteine and the closing phenylalanine or tryptophan. Fields, in order: clone size, J gene, D gene, V gene, CDR3 protein, CDR3 DNA. D genes are given only for firm matches. Part of the rows lack a size; the others show once, few, many or a class for expanded clones.

size: .
J: TRBJ1-1
D: .
V: TRBV20-1
CDR3: CSAPRRLQGFF
DNA: TGCAGTGCTCCCCGGAGGCTCCAAGGTTTCTTT

size: .
J: TRBJ2-7
D: TRBD1
V: TRBV28
CDR3: CASRIRQGVGYEQYF
DNA: TGTGCCAGCAGGATTCGACAGGGGGTGGGATACGAGCAGTACTTC

size: .
J: TRBJ2-7
D: .
V: TRBV7-2
CDR3: CASSPSPYEQYF
DNA: TGTGCCAGCAGCCCTAGTCCCTACGAGCAGTACTTC

size: .
J: TRBJ1-2
D: TRBD1
V: TRBV6-5
CDR3: CASSYRRGAYGYTF
DNA: TGTGCCAGCAGTTACCGCAGGGGGGCCTATGGCTACACCTTC

size: .
J: TRBJ2-3
D: .
V: TRBV7-9
CDR3: CASSLARTASTDTQYF
DNA: TGTGCCAGCAGCTTAGCGCGAACAGCTAGCACAGATACGCAGTATTTT

size: .
J: TRBJ1-5
D: .
V: TRBV4-2
CDR3: CASSTGTQDQPQHF
DNA: TGTGCCAGCAGCACCGGGACTCAGGATCAGCCCCAGCATTTT

size: .
J: TRBJ2-7
D: .
V: TRBV11-3
CDR3: CASSLDGSYEQYF
DNA: TGTGCCAGCAGCTTAGACGGCTCCTACGAGCAGTACTTC

size: .
J: TRBJ2-2
D: TRBD2
V: TRBV5-8
CDR3: CASTGGTSGGYTGELFF
DNA: TGTGCCAGCACCGGAGGGACTAGCGGGGGATACACCGGGGAGCTGTTTTTT

size: .
J: TRBJ2-3
D: .
V: TRBV27
CDR3: CASNGENTDTQYF
DNA: TGTGCCAGCAACGGGGAGAACACAGATACGCAGTATTTT

size: .
J: TRBJ1-2
D: TRBD1
V: TRBV18
CDR3: CASSPSQQGIDGYTF
DNA: TGTGCCAGCTCACCGTCTCAACAGGGGATTGATGGCTACACCTTC

size: .
J: TRBJ2-5
D: .
V: TRBV6-5
CDR3: CASSYGTLKETQYF
DNA: TGTGCCAGCAGTTACGGGACACTCAAAGAGACCCAGTACTTC

size: .
J: TRBJ1-5
D: .
V: TRBV4-3
CDR3: CASSQEGPPIMDLQHF
DNA: TGCGCCAGCAGCCAAGAGGGGCCGCCAATTATGGACCTCCAGCATTTT

size: once
J: TRBJ1-5
D: .
V: TRBV7-2
CDR3: CASSFTGGQFGSNQPQHF
DNA: TGTGCCAGCAGCTTTACCGGAGGACAGTTCGGGAGCAATCAGCCCCAGCATTTT

size: .
J: TRBJ1-3
D: .
V: TRBV9
CDR3: CASRAGGASPTIYF
DNA: TGTGCCAGCAGGGCGGGGGGGGCCAGTCCCACCATATATTTT

size: .
J: TRBJ1-3
D: TRBD1
V: TRBV5-1
CDR3: CASSLVGTEGNTIYF
DNA: TGCGCCAGCAGCTTGGTGGGGACAGAAGGAAACACCATATATTTT

size: .
J: TRBJ1-2
D: .
V: TRBV27
CDR3: CASFESTGGYTF
DNA: TGTGCCAGTTTTGAATCCACCGGTGGCTACACCTTC

size: .
J: TRBJ2-5
D: .
V: TRBV25-1
CDR3: CASSELGGPSQETQYF
DNA: TGTGCCAGCAGTGAATTGGGGGGGCCCTCACAAGAGACCCAGTACTTC

size: few
J: TRBJ2-5
D: TRBD1
V: TRBV28
CDR3: CASGQGQTQYF
DNA: TGTGCCAGCGGACAGGGACAGACCCAGTACTTC

size: .
J: TRBJ1-2
D: .
V: TRBV9
CDR3: CASSGRDYGYTF
DNA: TGTGCCAGCAGCGGGCGGGACTATGGCTACACCTTC

size: once
J: TRBJ1-2
D: .
V: TRBV2
CDR3: CASSGAGNYGYTF
DNA: TGTGCCAGCAGTGGCGCGGGGAACTATGGCTACACCTTC

size: .
J: TRBJ1-2
D: .
V: TRBV13
CDR3: CASSSDRQDNYGYTF
DNA: TGTGCCAGCAGCTCGGATCGTCAGGATAACTATGGCTACACCTTC

size: .
J: TRBJ1-1
D: .
V: TRBV11-3
CDR3: CASSFTRHTEAFF
DNA: TGTGCCAGCAGCTTTACACGTCACACTGAAGCTTTCTTT

size: .
J: TRBJ2-1
D: TRBD2
V: TRBV9
CDR3: CASSVTPGGTSGGHEQFF
DNA: TGTGCCAGCAGCGTGACCCCCGGAGGGACTAGCGGGGGTCATGAGCAGTTCTTC

size: .
J: TRBJ2-7
D: TRBD1
V: TRBV5-1
CDR3: CASSSVTGAAYEQYF
DNA: TGCGCCAGCAGCTCTGTGACAGGGGCCGCCTACGAGCAGTACTTC

size: .
J: TRBJ2-3
D: .
V: TRBV7-3
CDR3: CASSAGPARDTQYF
DNA: TGTGCCAGCAGCGCGGGCCCAGCGAGAGATACGCAGTATTTT

size: once
J: TRBJ2-3
D: .
V: TRBV7-3
CDR3: CASSSDFTDTQYF
DNA: TGTGCCAGCAGCTCCGACTTCACAGATACGCAGTATTTT

size: .
J: TRBJ2-1
D: .
V: TRBV12-2
CDR3: CASRQRTSGECEQFF
DNA: TGTGCAAGTCGCCAACGGACTAGCGGGGAGTGTGAGCAGTTCTTC

size: .
J: TRBJ2-1
D: .
V: TRBV27
CDR3: CASRTDSLLYNEQFF
DNA: TGTGCCAGCCGGACAGACAGTCTTTTATACAATGAGCAGTTCTTC

size: .
J: TRBJ1-2
D: TRBD1
V: TRBV4-1
CDR3: CASSPDRASGYTF
DNA: TGCGCCAGCAGCCCCGACAGGGCCTCTGGCTACACCTTC

size: once
J: TRBJ2-1
D: TRBD2
V: TRBV7-3
CDR3: CASSLGLGDEQFF
DNA: TGTGCCAGCAGCTTAGGACTAGGCGATGAGCAGTTCTTC

size: .
J: TRBJ1-4
D: .
V: TRBV21-1
CDR3: CASSPYQGWGEKLFF
DNA: TGTGCCAGCAGCCCCTACCAGGGGTGGGGAGAAAAACTGTTTTTT

size: .
J: TRBJ1-5
D: .
V: TRBV7-9
CDR3: CASSLTGIGNQPQHF
DNA: TGTGCCAGCAGCTTAACAGGGATCGGCAATCAGCCCCAGCATTTT

size: medium-sized
J: TRBJ2-3
D: TRBD1
V: TRBV4-3
CDR3: CASSRATGGSQYF
DNA: TGCGCCAGCAGCCGCGCGACAGGGGGCTCGCAGTATTTT

size: .
J: TRBJ1-3
D: .
V: TRBV6-1
CDR3: CASSETGSGNTIYF
DNA: TGTGCCAGCAGTGAGACGGGCTCTGGAAACACCATATATTTT

size: .
J: TRBJ1-2
D: .
V: TRBV9
CDR3: CASGDQSYGYTF
DNA: TGTGCCAGCGGAGACCAGAGTTATGGCTACACCTTC

size: .
J: TRBJ1-2
D: .
V: TRBV5-6
CDR3: CASSLINREGWGYTF
DNA: TGTGCCAGCAGCCTGATTAACAGGGAGGGTTGGGGCTACACCTTC

size: few
J: TRBJ2-7
D: TRBD1
V: TRBV27
CDR3: CASSSAVDRALYF
DNA: TGTGCCAGCAGTTCCGCGGTAGACAGGGCCCTGTACTTC

size: .
J: TRBJ1-2
D: .
V: TRBV28
CDR3: CASSAGTSARGYTF
DNA: TGTGCCAGCAGTGCCGGGACTTCCGCCCGCGGCTACACCTTC

size: .
J: TRBJ1-2
D: TRBD1
V: TRBV5-4
CDR3: CASSPPDRNQDGYTF
DNA: TGTGCCAGCAGCCCGCCGGACAGGAATCAAGATGGCTACACCTTC

size: .
J: TRBJ1-2
D: .
V: TRBV6-8
CDR3: CARIRPVDDREYYGYTF
DNA: TGTGCCAGAATCAGACCTGTGGACGACAGAGAATACTATGGCTACACCTTC

size: .
J: TRBJ2-3
D: TRBD1
V: TRBV5-1
CDR3: CASRRTGFTDTQYF
DNA: TGCGCCAGCAGACGGACAGGCTTCACAGATACGCAGTATTTT

size: .
J: TRBJ1-5
D: TRBD1
V: TRBV19
CDR3: CASKGGQGNNQPQHF
DNA: TGTGCCAGTAAAGGGGGACAGGGAAACAATCAGCCCCAGCATTTT

size: once
J: TRBJ2-1
D: .
V: TRBV11-2
CDR3: CASSFPGRGEQFF
DNA: TGTGCCAGCAGCTTCCCGGGGCGGGGAGAGCAGTTCTTC

size: .
J: TRBJ2-1
D: .
V: TRBV11-2
CDR3: CASSLNRNEQFF
DNA: TGTGCCAGCAGCTTAAATCGTAATGAGCAGTTCTTC

size: .
J: TRBJ1-2
D: .
V: TRBV19
CDR3: CASTPDGIGGYTF
DNA: TGTGCCAGTACCCCCGACGGGATAGGTGGCTACACCTTC

size: .
J: TRBJ2-1
D: .
V: TRBV11-1
CDR3: CASSYRVSYNEQFF
DNA: TGTGCCAGCAGCTACCGAGTCTCCTACAATGAGCAGTTCTTC

size: .
J: TRBJ2-2
D: .
V: TRBV7-3
CDR3: CASSPRPTGGELFF
DNA: TGTGCCAGCAGCCCCAGACCTACGGGCGGGGAGCTGTTTTTT

size: .
J: TRBJ2-7
D: TRBD1
V: TRBV18
CDR3: CASSPTHGQGFHEQYF
DNA: TGTGCCAGCTCACCTACCCATGGACAGGGTTTCCACGAGCAGTACTTC

size: .
J: TRBJ2-1
D: .
V: TRBV4-3
CDR3: CASSQEEGGANEQFF
DNA: TGCGCCAGCAGCCAAGAAGAGGGGGGGGCCAATGAGCAGTTCTTC

size: .
J: TRBJ2-5
D: TRBD1
V: TRBV4-1
CDR3: CASTKAWDRTIRTQYF
DNA: TGCGCCAGCACCAAAGCCTGGGACAGGACCATTCGTACCCAGTACTTC

size: .
J: TRBJ1-3
D: .
V: TRBV2
CDR3: CASAEGNTIYF
DNA: TGTGCCAGCGCCGAGGGAAACACCATATATTTT

size: .
J: TRBJ2-7
D: .
V: TRBV11-3
CDR3: CASSLGPRGHGEQYF
DNA: TGTGCCAGCAGCTTAGGTCCCAGGGGTCACGGCGAGCAGTACTTC